These 2 T cell receptor beta chains share one sample of origin, sequenced in a study of T cell changes during pregnancy in multiple sclerosis (dated by TCRdb to the late 2010s). The library was obtained by the immunoSEQ multiplex PCR assay. Drawn from immuneACCESS, this table holds only the in-frame rearrangements with V and J called that TCRdb kept. Clones are partly lost; checked studies trace under half to an unresolved V gene and leave the rest unexplained. The sample table shows some 120,000 clones, and 96% are seen once. 0.44% of the sample rests with the top ten. This material consisted of peripheral blood, taken after pregnancy. Receptors originate from a female donor with multiple sclerosis, enrolled in a pregnancy study.

V usage is TRBV7-9 and J usage is TRBJ2-2, with 10 bases lining up with TRBD2. This CDR3 is built from 16 residues. Germline V gives CDR1 SEHNR, CDR2 FQNEAQ (reference sequence). The V gene end was trimmed by 1 base and the J gene end by 6 bases; junction bases not matched to a gene: 5. The CDR3 DNA is TGTGCCAGCAGCTTAGGGCTAGCGGGAGACGCCGGGGAGCTGTTTTTT. Translation: CASSLGLAGDAGELFF.

The chain combines TRBV9 with TRBJ2-7; 8 bases match TRBD2. J lost 2 bases, V lost 0 bases, and 4 bases had no gene match. The CDR3 loop spans 15 amino acids. Germline V gene data show CDR1 as SGDLS and CDR2 as YYNGEE. Here the CDR3 DNA reads TGTGCCAGCAGCGTAGGGACGGGAGGGACCTACGAGCAGTACTTC. This gives the protein CASSVGTGGTYEQYF.